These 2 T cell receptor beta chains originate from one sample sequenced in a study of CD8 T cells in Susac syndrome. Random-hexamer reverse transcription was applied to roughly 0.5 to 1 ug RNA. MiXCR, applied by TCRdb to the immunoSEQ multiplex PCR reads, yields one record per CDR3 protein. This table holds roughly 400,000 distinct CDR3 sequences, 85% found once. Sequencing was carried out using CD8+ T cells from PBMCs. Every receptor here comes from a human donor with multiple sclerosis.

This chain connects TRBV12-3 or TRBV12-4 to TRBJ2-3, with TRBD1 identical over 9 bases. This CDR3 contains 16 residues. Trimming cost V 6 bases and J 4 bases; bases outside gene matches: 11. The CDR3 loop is CASSGSGTGNPDTQYF. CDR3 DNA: TGTGCCAGCAGCGGCTCCGGGACAGGGAATCCAGATACGCAGTATTTT.

CDR3 sequence reads: CSVEFRVTGELFF. The CDR3 region has the DNA TGCAGCGTTGAATTCAGGGTGACCGGGGAGCTGTTTTTT. This rearrangement joins TRBV29-1 to TRBJ2-2, with TRBD1 as a possible D gene (5 bases). The CDR3 extends over 13 amino acids. The germline V and J ends were trimmed by 2 bases and 5 bases, with 9 bases remaining between them. CDR1 SQVTM and CDR2 ANQGSEA come from the germline V gene.